This TCR beta chain was captured by sequencing in a study of cytomegalovirus exposure and HLA in healthy donors. This clone appeared a single time. Antigen: not known. PCR used 60 Vbeta primers and 13 Jbeta primers. TCRdb's copy holds only in-frame clones and misses some; the assay was immunoSEQ multiplex PCR. The repertoire holds around 160,000 clones, approximately 82% seen once, with approximately 1.5% in the top ten. Overall study results and limits: Fewer than 200 TCR beta chains were listed as cytomegalovirus-associated.

Deletions cut 4 bases from V and 6 bases from J, with 8 bases between. The CDR3 consists of 12 residues. Per germline, CDR1 SGDLS and CDR2 YYNGEE. The receptor comes from a male donor in good health and CMV-seronegative. The rearrangement joins TRBV9 to TRBJ2-1, with D maybe TRBD2 (5 bases). The sample consisted of PBMCs. In nucleotides, the CDR3 is TGTGCCAGCAGCCCGGACTTCAATGAGCAGTTCTTC. As protein: CASSPDFNEQFF.